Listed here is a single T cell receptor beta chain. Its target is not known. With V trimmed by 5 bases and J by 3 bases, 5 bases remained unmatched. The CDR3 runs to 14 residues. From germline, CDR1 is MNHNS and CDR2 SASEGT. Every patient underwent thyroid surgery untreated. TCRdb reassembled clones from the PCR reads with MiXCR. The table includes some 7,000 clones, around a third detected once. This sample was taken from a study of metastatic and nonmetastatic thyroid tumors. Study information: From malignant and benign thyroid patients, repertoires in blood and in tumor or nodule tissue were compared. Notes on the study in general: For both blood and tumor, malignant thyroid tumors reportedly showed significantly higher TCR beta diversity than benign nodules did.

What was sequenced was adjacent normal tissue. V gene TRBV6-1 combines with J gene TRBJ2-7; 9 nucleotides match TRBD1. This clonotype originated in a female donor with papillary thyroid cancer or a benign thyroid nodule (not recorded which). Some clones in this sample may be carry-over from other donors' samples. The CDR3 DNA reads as TGTGCCAGCAGTAAACAGGGGGCCGGCTACGAGCAGTACTTC. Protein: CASSKQGAGYEQYF.